The clone carrying this T cell receptor (beta chain) was counted a few times. The target antigen is unknown. The CDR3 loop spans 17 amino acids. V lost 0 bases and J 0 bases, leaving 12 bases between the germline ends. Germline V gene sequence: CDR1 MNHEY, CDR2 SVGAGI. This record comes from a study of T cell repertoires in cytomegalovirus infection. TCRdb passed the reads through MiXCR, listing each CDR3 protein once. The data hold 750,000 to 950,000 distinct CDR3 sequences, with almost 30% observed a single time. This TCR was sampled from a human donor in good health (CMV status not recorded). Some clones in this sample may be carry-over from other donors' samples. This chain links TRBV6-5 with TRBJ1-5, with a weak D call TRBD1 (5 bases). The starting material was cultured CD8+ T cells from PBMCs, obtained from culture after CMV antigen stimulation. The CDR3 DNA reads TGTGCCAGCAGTTACTCGTCTACAGGAGATAGCAATCAGCCCCAGCATTTT. Translating gives CASSYSSTGDSNQPQHF.